What follows is one T cell receptor beta chain and its context. The data belong to a study of cytomegalovirus exposure and HLA in healthy donors. The PCR contained 60 Vbeta and 13 Jbeta primers. TCRdb's table, derived via immunoSEQ multiplex PCR, lists solely in-frame clones and lacks some. Here the sample spans around 200,000 clones, under 80% being singletons. Deletions cut 2 bases from V and 6 bases from J, with 8 bases between. Germline CDR1 reads MDHEN; CDR2 reads SYDVKM. The CDR3 is 12 amino acids. V and J are TRBV28 and TRBJ2-7, with D possibly TRBD2 on 6 matching bases. Sequenced material: PBMCs. The sequence was obtained from a girl aged 2 to 9 in good health and CMV-seronegative. CDR3 sequence (DNA): TGTGCCAGCAGTTTAGGAGGGCCCGAGCAGTACTTC. Amino acids: CASSLGGPEQYF.